The 24 T cell receptor beta chains reported below all come from one sample, sequenced in a study of spatial heterogeneity in lung cancer. TCRdb itself ran the 5' RACE reads through MiXCR, one entry per CDR3 protein. The table has almost 75,000 distinct CDR3 sequences, less than 15% seen once. Time point specified: sample taken at primary tumor resection. Without sorting, whole RNA was sequenced from tumor, nontumor lung or frozen PBMC. This specimen was PBMCs, taken at surgery. All receptors derive from a male donor with early-stage non-small cell lung cancer.

J is TRBJ2-1 and V is TRBV20-1; 8 positions match TRBD2. Germline V gene sequence: CDR1 DFQATT, CDR2 SNEGSKA (reference sequence). The J segment lost 3 bases and the V segment lost 7 bases, leaving 8 bases of the junction unmatched. CDR3 length: 14 amino acids. CDR3 nucleotides: TGCAGTGGCGGGGTAGCGGGAAGCTACAATGAGCAGTTCTTC. Its translation: CSGGVAGSYNEQFF.

This clonotype was seen only a few times. The chain uses TRBV9 and TRBJ1-2; D gene unclear. V was clipped by 3 bases and J by 4 bases, with 13 bases between them. CDR3 size: 14 residues. Germline V gene sequence: CDR1 SGDLS, CDR2 YYNGEE. Here the CDR3 reads CASSADLEIYGYTF. The DNA of the CDR3 is TGTGCCAGCAGCGCAGACCTGGAAATCTATGGCTACACCTTC.

This chain joins TRBV3-1 and TRBJ2-5; 7 nucleotides align to TRBD2. J was trimmed by 3 bases and V by 5 bases; bases with no gene match: 9. This CDR3 comprises 15 residues. CDR1 is LGHDT, CDR2 YNNKEL, per germline (reference sequence). The CDR3 coding sequence is TGTGCCAGCAGCTCAACACACGGGACTAAAGAGACCCAGTACTTC. Its protein product is CASSSTHGTKETQYF.

The genes are TRBV9 and TRBJ1-1; D may be TRBD1 (5 bases). Per the germline V gene, CDR1 is SGDLS and CDR2 is YYNGEE. This CDR3 region has 14 residues. V gave up 1 base and J gave up 1 base, with 8 bases separating them. Here the CDR3 reads CASSVTTENTEAFF. The DNA for the CDR3 is TGTGCCAGCAGCGTAACGACAGAGAACACTGAAGCTTTCTTT.

In this sample, this clonotype turned up many times. The V call is TRBV6-2 or TRBV6-3, the J call TRBJ2-3; 8 bases fit TRBD1. Trimming removed 0 bases from V and 5 bases from J; junction bases left unmatched: 7. This CDR3 is 16 amino acids long. CDR1 and CDR2 (germline): MNHEY, SVGEGT. CDR3 in amino acids: CASSYSTQGARDTQYF. In DNA, the CDR3 is TGTGCCAGCAGTTACTCGACGCAGGGGGCGCGAGATACGCAGTATTTT.

The chain links TRBV20-1 to TRBJ1-1; D may be TRBD1 (5 bases). The length of the CDR3 is 12 residues. CDR1 and CDR2 from the germline V gene are DFQATT and SNEGSKA (reference sequence). The germline V and J ends were trimmed by 4 bases and 0 bases, with 6 bases remaining between them. CDR3 amino acids: CSAKQVNTEAFF. Written as DNA, the CDR3 is TGCAGTGCTAAACAGGTGAACACTGAAGCTTTCTTT.

This chain joins TRBV14 and TRBJ2-7; D ambiguous. Germline CDR1 reads SGHDN; CDR2 reads FVKESK. The ends were cut back, 0 bases at V and 9 bases at J, with 12 bases in the middle. The CDR3 is made up of 13 amino acids. CDR3: CASSQEPGIGQYF. CDR3 in DNA: TGTGCCAGCAGCCAAGAACCGGGCATCGGGCAGTACTTC.

The genes are TRBV5-1 and TRBJ2-1; D is tentatively TRBD1 or TRBD2 (5 bases each). Germline values: CDR1 SGHRS, CDR2 YFSETQ. CDR3 length: 15 amino acids. Trimming took 0 bases from V and 3 from J, leaving 10 bases between them. In DNA form, the CDR3 reads TGCGCCAGCAGCTTGGTAGGGGACGGCTACAATGAGCAGTTCTTC. Residues: CASSLVGDGYNEQFF. The whole variable domain, filled in from reference TRBV5-1 and TRBJ2-1, reads KAGVTQTPRYLIKTRGQQVTLSCSPISGHRSVSWYQQTPGQGLQFLFEYFSETQRNKGNFPGRFSGRQFSNSRSEMNVSTLELGDSALYLCASSLVGDGYNEQFFGPGTRLTVL.

This clonotype was seen many times. V and J are TRBV5-1 and TRBJ2-3; TRBD2 agrees at 11 bases. Unmatched junction bases numbered 3, after V lost 3 bases and J lost 0 bases. CDR3 length: 16 amino acids. In germline, CDR1 is SGHRS, CDR2 YFSETQ. CDR3 region: CASSSRLAGSTDTQYF. The CDR3 bases are TGCGCCAGCAGCTCTCGACTAGCGGGGAGCACAGATACGCAGTATTTT.

The sample holds a few counts of this clonotype. V and J are TRBV9 and TRBJ1-1, with TRBD1 matching over 7 bases. The CDR3 extends over 15 amino acids. CDR1 and CDR2 (germline): SGDLS, YYNGEE. Germline trimming cut 3 bases from V and 4 bases from J; bases unmatched to any gene: 9. The CDR3 here is CASSGQTGLGTEAFF. The CDR3 coding sequence is TGTGCCAGCAGCGGACAGACAGGGTTAGGCACTGAAGCTTTCTTT.

A few counts support this clonotype. The chain couples TRBV7-9 to TRBJ1-4; no clear D. The V end lost 1 base, the J end lost 3 bases, and 3 bases lay between the germline ends. There are 13 residues in the CDR3. Germline V gene sequence: CDR1 SEHNR, CDR2 FQNEAQ (reference sequence). In DNA, the CDR3 is TGTGCCAGCAGCTTAGTTTCTAATGAAAAACTGTTTTTT. It translates to CASSLVSNEKLFF. Supplemented by reference TRBV7-9 and TRBJ1-4, the full variable domain reads DTGVSQNPRHKITKRGQNVTFRCDPISEHNRLYWYRQTLGQGPEFLTYFQNEAQLEKSRLLSDRFSAERPKGSFSTLEIQRTEQGDSAMYLCASSLVSNEKLFFGSGTQLSVL.

The chain carries TRBV6-5 and TRBJ1-1, with D uncertain. This CDR3 is built from 13 residues. Trimming removed 7 bases at V and 10 bases at J, with 19 bases between. Germline V gene data show CDR1 as MNHEY and CDR2 as SVGAGI. The CDR3 region is CASKNRPSEVAFF. CDR3 in DNA: TGTGCCAGCAAAAACAGACCTAGCGAGGTAGCTTTCTTT.

J is TRBJ2-1 and V is TRBV10-3, with 11 bases lining up with TRBD2. Germline trimming cut 8 bases from V and 2 bases from J; bases unmatched to any gene: 2. This CDR3 comprises 14 residues. Germline CDR1 is ENHRY and CDR2 is SYGVKD. CDR3 amino acids: CAIGTSGTYNEQFF. The CDR3 bases are TGTGCCATCGGGACTAGCGGAACCTACAATGAGCAGTTCTTC.

The sample holds a few counts of this clonotype. This chain uses TRBV14 with TRBJ1-3; no firm D call. V lost 1 base to trimming and J lost 2 bases, with 0 bases between them. The CDR3 is 12 residues long. Looked up from germline, CDR1 is SGHDN and CDR2 is FVKESK. CDR3 amino acids: CASSQAGNTIYF. The CDR3 DNA reads as TGTGCCAGCAGCCAAGCTGGAAACACCATATATTTT.

This clonotype was found a few times. This chain connects TRBV12-3 or TRBV12-4 to TRBJ2-2, with D possibly matching TRBD1 (6 bases). The length of the CDR3 is 13 residues. Between the trimmed V and J ends, which lost 6 bases and 6 bases, there was a span of 11 bases. The CDR3 DNA follows: TGTGCCAGCAGCTTGAGGGGGTCCGGGGAGCTGTTTTTT. Its translation: CASSLRGSGELFF.

This rearrangement joins TRBV7-8 to TRBJ2-5; D is ambiguous. Germline-derived CDR1 and CDR2 are SGHVS and FQNEAQ. The V end lost 5 bases, the J end lost 1 base, and 11 bases lay between the germline ends. The CDR3 covers 14 residues. CDR3 nucleotide sequence: TGTGCCAGCAGCCCCAGAAGGTCCCAAGAGACCCAGTACTTC. Translating it yields CASSPRRSQETQYF.

The chain recombines TRBV5-4 with TRBJ1-1; D unclear. The CDR3 contains 13 residues. Trimming shortened V by 0 bases and J by 4 bases, and 7 bases separated the two germline ends. Per germline, CDR1 SGHNT and CDR2 YYREEE (reference sequence). CDR3 loop: CASSLEQSTEAFF. For the CDR3, the DNA is TGTGCCAGCAGCTTGGAACAGTCCACTGAAGCTTTCTTT.

This clonotype was recorded many times. The chain recombines TRBV7-9 with TRBJ1-5; no clear D gene. Per germline, CDR1 SEHNR and CDR2 FQNEAQ (reference sequence). The CDR3 loop spans 15 amino acids. V lost 5 bases and J lost 2, with 13 bases in between. CDR3 sequence (DNA): TGTGCCAGCAGCGTCGGTCCGGCGGGCAATCAGCCCCAGCATTTT. Translation: CASSVGPAGNQPQHF.

V usage is TRBV6-1 and J usage is TRBJ1-5, with no clear D. Per germline, CDR1 MNHNS and CDR2 SASEGT. This CDR3 spans 14 amino acids. Trimming pared 6 bases from V and 0 bases from J, leaving 9 bases between. Here the CDR3 DNA reads TGTGCCAGCAGCGTCACCTTTAGCAATCAGCCCCAGCATTTT. It codes for CASSVTFSNQPQHF.

V usage is TRBV5-1 and J usage is TRBJ1-6; D is ambiguous. The germline V gene has CDR1 SGHRS and CDR2 YFSETQ. The V end was cut by 0 bases, the J end by 7 bases, with 11 bases between. The CDR3 totals 15 residues. CDR3 protein: CASSLEMVGNSPLHF. CDR3 nucleotide sequence: TGCGCCAGCAGCTTGGAAATGGTGGGGAATTCACCCCTCCACTTT.

V is TRBV4-1 and J is TRBJ1-2; 10 positions match TRBD1. V was pared by 1 base and J by 7 bases, with 15 bases of the junction left unmatched. This CDR3 region has 18 residues. Looked up from germline, CDR1 is MGHRA and CDR2 is YSYEKL. The CDR3, as DNA: TGCGCCAGCAGCCAAGCCCCCGGAAGGACAGGGGGTGATGGTGGCTACACCTTC. It encodes CASSQAPGRTGGDGGYTF.

This sequence joins TRBV20-1 and TRBJ2-6; 10 bases map to TRBD1. Per germline, CDR1 DFQATT and CDR2 SNEGSKA (reference sequence). The CDR3 loop spans 15 amino acids. After removal of 0 bases from V and 11 bases from J, the junction contained 7 bases not matched to a gene. CDR3 sequence (DNA): TGCAGTGCTAGAGATCGGGACAGGGGTCCTGACGTCCTGACTTTC. Translation: CSARDRDRGPDVLTF.

Only a few counts were recorded for this clonotype. The chain carries TRBV27 and TRBJ1-1; D possibly corresponds to TRBD1 (6 bases). V lost 7 bases and J 4 bases, leaving 16 bases between the germline ends. Germline CDR1 reads MNHEY; CDR2 reads SMNVEV (reference sequence). The CDR3 is 14 amino acids. The CDR3 reads CASIGTLGATEAFF. CDR3 sequence (DNA): TGTGCCAGCATTGGGACTTTGGGGGCCACTGAAGCTTTCTTT.

In this sample, this clonotype turned up many times. The V call is TRBV4-1, the J call TRBJ2-5, with 7 bases that match TRBD1. The CDR3 loop spans 14 amino acids. V shed 2 bases and J 4 bases; nucleotides not matched to a gene: 4. Germline V gene data show CDR1 as MGHRA and CDR2 as YSYEKL. The CDR3 loop is CASSQLSGGETQYF. For the CDR3, the DNA is TGCGCCAGCAGCCAACTCTCAGGGGGAGAGACCCAGTACTTC.